The clone carrying this TCR beta chain was seen only once. This entry comes from a study of T cell responses to AZD1222 COVID-19 vaccine. Some clones are missing from TCRdb's copy, which holds only in-frame ones; the method was immunoSEQ multiplex PCR. Of roughly 150,000 clones in the sample, roughly 90% were seen once. This sequence was found in an adult who received the AZD1222 COVID-19 vaccine. The source was peripheral blood, collected 28 days after the second AZD1222 dose.

DNA of the CDR3: TGTGCCAGCAGCCGGTGGACGGGGGGGCCCTACGAGCAGTACTTC. This encodes CASSRWTGGPYEQYF. The V call is TRBV4-2, the J call TRBJ2-7; 8 bases are a match to TRBD2. The CDR3 runs 15 residues. CDR1 is LGHNA, CDR2 YNFKEQ, per germline. Trimming cost V 4 bases and J 2 bases; bases outside gene matches: 7.